These T cell receptor beta chains were read from a single sample in a study of shared clonotypes between healthy human individuals. TCRdb's copy holds only in-frame clones and misses some; the assay was immunoSEQ multiplex PCR. The table lists just over 2,000,000 clones, roughly 94% of them singletons. Sequenced: naive CD4+ T cells sorted from blood. The receptors stem from a man younger than 35 in good health. CDR3s include the opening cysteine and the closing phenylalanine or tryptophan. A D gene is named only where the DNA matches it firmly. Expanded clones are given a class, and other clones once, few, many or no size at all.

>-|TRBV5-6|-|TRBJ2-6
CASSRRQEGFSGANVLTF
TGTGCCAGCAGCCGCCGACAGGAAGGGTTCTCTGGGGCCAACGTCCTGACTTTC
>-|TRBV7-2|-|TRBJ2-7
CASSSGHPPYEQYF
TGTGCCAGCAGTTCGGGACACCCTCCCTACGAGCAGTACTTC
>-|TRBV19|-|TRBJ2-5
CASSMRARETQYF
TGTGCCAGTAGTATGCGGGCCAGGGAGACCCAGTACTTC
>-|TRBV27|-|TRBJ1-5
CASSSVPPGNQPQHF
TGTGCCAGCAGTTCCGTGCCCCCAGGGAATCAGCCCCAGCATTTT
>-|TRBV5-1|TRBD1|TRBJ2-5
CASSFRGETQYF
TGCGCCAGCAGCTTCAGGGGGGAGACCCAGTACTTC
>-|TRBV6-1|TRBD1|TRBJ1-6
CASSDRGLYNSPLHF
TGTGCCAGCAGCGACAGGGGGCTTTATAATTCACCCCTCCACTTT
>-|TRBV5-6|-|TRBJ2-7
CASSLAGFGEQYF
TGTGCCAGCAGCTTGGCAGGGTTCGGTGAGCAGTACTTC
>-|TRBV10-3|-|TRBJ1-2
CAISEAGNGYTF
TGTGCCATCAGCGAAGCAGGGAACGGCTACACCTTC
>-|TRBV30|-|TRBJ2-4
CAWSVVSLAKNIQYF
TGTGCCTGGAGTGTAGTGTCGCTAGCCAAAAACATTCAGTACTTC
>-|TRBV30|-|TRBJ1-3
CAWSWTGETGNTIYF
TGTGCCTGGAGTTGGACTGGCGAAACTGGAAACACCATATATTTT
>-|TRBV11-2|-|TRBJ1-1
CASSPQAGNTEAFF
TGTGCCAGCAGCCCCCAGGCGGGGAACACTGAAGCTTTCTTT
>-|TRBV15|TRBD2|TRBJ2-5
CATSRTGTSGALQETQYF
TGTGCCACCAGCCGGACCGGGACTAGCGGGGCTCTACAAGAGACCCAGTACTTC
>once|TRBV5-1|TRBD2|TRBJ2-1
CASSFLYGRASYNEQFF
TGCGCCAGCAGCTTCCTTTACGGGAGGGCCTCCTACAATGAGCAGTTCTTC
>-|TRBV18|-|TRBJ1-1
CASSPGSTEAFF
TGTGCCAGCTCACCGGGGAGCACTGAAGCTTTCTTT
>once|TRBV5-1|-|TRBJ2-5
CASSLNPQETQYF
TGCGCCAGCAGCTTGAACCCCCAAGAGACCCAGTACTTC
>-|TRBV2|-|TRBJ1-1
CASRRLNTEAFF
TGTGCCAGCAGGAGGCTGAACACTGAAGCTTTCTTT
>-|TRBV6-1|-|TRBJ1-4
CASSALSGVNEKLFF
TGTGCCAGCAGTGCTTTATCGGGGGTAAACGAAAAACTGTTTTTT
>-|TRBV30|-|TRBJ2-6
CAWSVSGLTNVLTF
TGTGCCTGGAGTGTCTCGGGACTGACCAACGTCCTGACTTTC
>-|TRBV2|-|TRBJ2-7
CASRNRVLGNEQYF
TGTGCCAGCAGGAACAGGGTACTAGGGAACGAGCAGTACTTC
>-|TRBV5-1|TRBD2|TRBJ2-5
CASSLGRGSETQYF
TGCGCCAGCAGCTTAGGGCGGGGGAGTGAGACCCAGTACTTC
>-|TRBV7-4|-|TRBJ2-1
CASTAFGKDEQFF
TGTGCCAGCACAGCGTTCGGCAAGGATGAGCAGTTCTTC
>-|TRBV9|-|TRBJ2-2
CASSIQTGNTGELFF
TGTGCCAGCAGCATTCAGACAGGGAACACCGGGGAGCTGTTTTTT
>-|TRBV9|-|TRBJ2-2
CASSVSLWAGANTGELFF
TGTGCCAGCAGCGTCAGCCTCTGGGCAGGGGCGAACACCGGGGAGCTGTTTTTT
>-|TRBV18|TRBD1|TRBJ2-2
CASFMGQDNTGELFF
TGTGCCAGCTTTATGGGACAGGATAACACCGGGGAGCTGTTTTTT
>-|TRBV7-6|-|TRBJ1-1
CASSLAGRFTEAFF
TGTGCCAGCAGCTTAGCCGGCCGGTTCACTGAAGCTTTCTTT
>-|TRBV25-1|TRBD1|TRBJ2-7
CASSEGDRSSYEQYF
TGTGCCAGCAGTGAGGGGGACAGGAGCTCCTACGAGCAGTACTTC
>once|TRBV28|-|TRBJ1-2
CASSPNRDSYGYTF
TGTGCCAGCTCCCCCAACAGGGATAGCTATGGCTACACCTTC
>-|TRBV5-1|-|TRBJ1-1
CASSFGQGLMNTEAFF
TGCGCCAGCAGCTTCGGGCAGGGCTTAATGAACACTGAAGCTTTCTTT
>-|TRBV6-5|TRBD2|TRBJ2-3
CASSYSPAGGTDTQYF
TGTGCCAGCAGTTACTCTCCAGCGGGAGGCACAGATACGCAGTATTTT
>-|TRBV6-1|TRBD1|TRBJ2-7
CASSLRDRGRHEQYF
TGTGCCAGCAGCTTACGGGACAGGGGACGGCACGAGCAGTACTTC
>-|TRBV2|TRBD2|TRBJ2-7
CASSGLAGSAYEQYF
TGTGCCAGCAGTGGACTAGCGGGGTCAGCCTACGAGCAGTACTTC
>-|TRBV7-9|-|TRBJ1-1
CASSRALGDTEAFF
TGTGCCAGCAGCCGAGCCCTCGGGGACACTGAAGCTTTCTTT
>-|TRBV2|TRBD1|TRBJ2-5
CASRTGGTGGAETQYF
TGTGCCAGCAGGACCGGGGGGACAGGGGGCGCGGAGACCCAGTACTTC
>-|TRBV18|TRBD2|TRBJ2-1
CASSPRSRGGEDNEQFF
TGTGCCAGCTCACCAAGGTCGCGGGGGGGCGAGGACAATGAGCAGTTCTTC
>-|TRBV19|-|TRBJ1-6
CASTGAGNSPLHF
TGTGCCAGTACAGGGGCTGGGAATTCACCCCTCCACTTT